Presented here are 24 T cell receptor beta chains from one specimen sequenced in a study of STAT5B mutations in CD4+ large granular lymphocyte leukemia. Clones were read by immunoSEQ multiplex PCR, and TCRdb kept only the in-frame ones, dropping some. In the table there are some 30,000 clones, about 65% of which are singletons. The sequenced material came from CD4+ T cells from blood buffy coats. The receptor set was obtained from a human donor in good health.

This chain uses TRBV21-1 with TRBJ2-5; TRBD2 was called by the table and not checked on the DNA. TRBV21-1 is flagged as a pseudogene. This CDR3 has 10 residues. CDR3 in DNA: TGTGCCGAGTGGGAGGAGACCCAGTACTTC. This translates into CAEWEETQYF.

J is TRBJ2-5 and V is TRBV5-1; a weak D match, TRBD1 (6 bases). Germline V CDR1 and CDR2: SGHRS, YFSETQ. V was pared by 4 bases and J by 5 bases, with 15 bases between. This CDR3 has 14 residues. The chain's CDR3 is CASSIDRKGETQYF. The CDR3 coding sequence is TGCGCCAGCAGCATCGACAGGAAGGGGGAGACCCAGTACTTC. Together with reference TRBV5-1 and TRBJ2-5, the CDR3 gives the full variable domain: KAGVTQTPRYLIKTRGQQVTLSCSPISGHRSVSWYQQTPGQGLQFLFEYFSETQRNKGNFPGRFSGRQFSNSRSEMNVSTLELGDSALYLCASSIDRKGETQYFGPGTRLLVL.

Only one count was recorded for this clone. The chain recombines TRBV11-2 with TRBJ2-5; TRBD2 aligns across 12 bases. The germline V gene encodes CDR1 SGHAT and CDR2 FQNNGV. This CDR3 is 15 amino acids long. V gave up 3 bases and J gave up 2 bases; unmatched junction bases: 1. The CDR3 loop is CASSFGTSGQETQYF. The CDR3 region has the DNA TGTGCCAGCAGCTTTGGGACTAGCGGGCAAGAGACCCAGTACTTC.

The chain employs TRBV9 and TRBJ2-1, with a tentative D call TRBD2 (7 bases). The CDR3 contains 15 residues. The V end was cut by 0 bases, the J end by 7 bases, with 14 bases between. Per the germline V gene, CDR1 is SGDLS and CDR2 is YYNGEE. This CDR3 reads CASSVGGGTNNEQFF. Written as DNA, the CDR3 is TGTGCCAGCAGCGTAGGGGGGGGCACGAATAATGAGCAGTTCTTC.

The gene calls are TRBV7-9 and TRBJ2-5; 8 bases are shared with TRBD2. The CDR3 is 15 residues long. CDR1 and CDR2 (germline): SEHNR, FQNEAQ (reference sequence). The junction had 6 bases not matched to a gene; V was cut back by 1 base and J by 5 bases. CDR3 nucleotide sequence: TGTGCCAGCAGCTTAGATGCGGGAGGTTTTGAGACCCAGTACTTC. This gives the protein CASSLDAGGFETQYF.

This clone was detected once. The chain carries TRBV7-2 and TRBJ2-5, with 8 nucleotides matching TRBD2. The CDR3 totals 15 residues. Germline loops: CDR1 SGHTA, CDR2 FQGNSA. V gave up 4 bases and J gave up 1 base; unmatched junction bases: 5. CDR3 nucleotides: TGTGCCAGCAGCTCTATGGGACTAGTCCAAGAGACCCAGTACTTC. Translated: CASSSMGLVQETQYF.

The chain links TRBV7-2 to TRBJ2-5, with a weak D call TRBD1 (5 bases). The CDR3 length is 15 residues. V was clipped by 4 bases and J by 1 base, with 13 bases between them. Germline CDR1 SGHTA, CDR2 FQGNSA. CDR3 bases: TGTGCCAGCAGCTCCCGTGGGGCGACCCAAGAGACCCAGTACTTC. Translated: CASSSRGATQETQYF.

The rearrangement uses TRBV11-3 and TRBJ2-5; 8 nucleotides line up with TRBD2. The junction had 12 bases not matched to a gene; V was cut back by 5 bases and J by 4 bases. Germline V gene sequence: CDR1 SGHNT, CDR2 YENEEA. There are 16 residues in the CDR3. CDR3 loop: CASSPRGSGGPETQYF. The CDR3 DNA is TGTGCCAGCAGCCCCCGGGGAAGCGGGGGCCCAGAGACCCAGTACTTC. Using reference TRBV11-3 and TRBJ2-5 for the parts outside the CDR3, the full variable domain is EAGVVQSPRYKIIEKKQPVAFWCNPISGHNTLYWYLQNLGQGPELLIRYENEEAVDDSQLPKDRFSAERLKGVDSTLKIQPAELGDSAVYLCASSPRGSGGPETQYFGPGTRLLVL.

This chain links TRBV18 with TRBJ1-1; no clear D. Between the trimmed V and J ends, which lost 1 base and 4 bases, there was a span of 7 bases. Per germline, CDR1 KGHSH and CDR2 LQKENI. The CDR3 totals 13 residues. CDR3 residues: CASSPLKGTEAFF. CDR3 nucleotides: TGTGCCAGCTCACCACTTAAAGGCACTGAAGCTTTCTTT.

This chain joins TRBV7-2 and TRBJ1-5; 12 bases are shared with TRBD1. CDR1 and CDR2 (germline): SGHTA, FQGNSA. The CDR3 runs to 16 residues. Trimming took 1 base from V and 5 from J; bases not matched to a gene: 3. The CDR3 DNA sequence: TGTGCCAGCAGCTTAGTGGGGACAGGGGGCGATCAGCCCCAGCATTTT. Residues: CASSLVGTGGDQPQHF.

This clone has a single count. The chain has TRBV7-3 and TRBJ2-1; 11 bases fit TRBD2. Looked up from germline, CDR1 is SGHTA and CDR2 is FQGTGA. After removal of 3 bases from V and 9 bases from J, the junction contained 7 bases not matched to a gene. This CDR3 region has 15 residues. CDR3 protein: CASSLTSGARGEQFF. The CDR3 DNA sequence: TGTGCCAGCAGCTTGACTAGCGGGGCCCGTGGTGAGCAGTTCTTC.

The chain links TRBV5-1 to TRBJ1-1, with D perhaps matching TRBD1 (5 bases). In germline, CDR1 is SGHRS, CDR2 YFSETQ. V lost 3 bases and J lost 2, with 14 bases in between. This CDR3 region has 15 residues. The CDR3 spells CASSSGHPPNTEAFF. CDR3 bases: TGCGCCAGCAGCTCGGGGCATCCCCCTAACACTGAAGCTTTCTTT.

This chain connects TRBV27 to TRBJ1-5; TRBD1 agrees at 9 bases. Per the germline V gene, CDR1 is MNHEY and CDR2 is SMNVEV (reference sequence). The CDR3 covers 15 residues. Losses at the gene ends were 2 bases for V and 6 bases for J; bases not matched to a gene: 5. The CDR3 is CASSLVGQGTQPQHF. The DNA for the CDR3 is TGTGCCAGCAGTTTAGTGGGACAGGGCACTCAGCCCCAGCATTTT.

The J gene is TRBJ2-3, the V gene TRBV18; tentatively, D is TRBD1 (5 bases). Trimming stripped 3 bases from V and 0 bases from J, with 13 bases between. Germline assignment: CDR1 KGHSH and CDR2 LQKENI. This CDR3 comprises 16 residues. The CDR3 DNA is TGTGCCAGCTCACCCTCCCAGGGCACTAGCACAGATACGCAGTATTTT. Protein: CASSPSQGTSTDTQYF.

J is TRBJ2-3 and V is TRBV5-8; 7 bases match TRBD1. Trimming removed 4 bases from V and 1 base from J; junction bases left unmatched: 12. The CDR3 spans 17 residues. The germline V gene has CDR1 SGHTS and CDR2 YDEGEE. CDR3 protein: CASSRGQTGFGTDTQYF. The CDR3 bases are TGTGCCAGCAGCAGGGGGCAGACAGGGTTTGGCACAGATACGCAGTATTTT. Filled out from reference TRBV5-8 and TRBJ2-3, the complete variable domain reads EAGVTQSPTHLIKTRGQQATLRCSPISGHTSVYWYQQALGLGLQFLLWYDEGEERNRGNFPPRFSGRQFPNYSSELNVNALELEDSALYLCASSRGQTGFGTDTQYFGPGTRLTVL.

The genes are TRBV7-3 and TRBJ2-1; 8 bases map to TRBD2. J was trimmed by 5 bases and V by 0 bases; bases with no gene match: 9. This CDR3 has 17 residues. Germline loops: CDR1 SGHTA, CDR2 FQGTGA. DNA for the CDR3: TGTGCCAGCAGCTTAACGAGGGCCCCAGCGGGGGACAATGAGCAGTTCTTC. Its protein product is CASSLTRAPAGDNEQFF.

V gene TRBV11-1 combines with J gene TRBJ2-2; D remains ambiguous. V lost 4 bases and J 6 bases, leaving 9 bases between the germline ends. Per the germline V gene, CDR1 is SGHAT and CDR2 is FQDESV (reference sequence). CDR3 length equals 13 residues. CDR3 protein: CASSSDFSGELFF. CDR3 DNA: TGTGCCAGCAGCTCTGATTTTTCCGGGGAGCTGTTTTTT.

V and J are TRBV5-1 and TRBJ1-2; D is undetermined. The CDR3 has 14 residues. The ends were cut back, 0 bases at V and 4 bases at J, with 10 bases in the middle. CDR1 is SGHRS, CDR2 YFSETQ, per germline. CDR3 in DNA: TGCGCCAGCAGCTTGGATTCTGGGAGCTATGGCTACACCTTC. It translates to CASSLDSGSYGYTF.

The rearrangement links TRBV7-2 to TRBJ2-3; TRBD2 matches 8 bases. CDR3 length: 15 amino acids. CDR1 is SGHTA and CDR2 is FQGNSA in the germline V gene. The V and J ends lost 2 bases and 2 bases, in that order; junction bases with no gene match: 3. The CDR3 loop is CASSLRGGPTDTQYF. The CDR3 nucleotides read TGTGCCAGCAGCTTACGCGGGGGGCCCACAGATACGCAGTATTTT.

The genes are TRBV11-2 and TRBJ2-1; D ambiguous. The CDR3 consists of 16 residues. Trimming left V 2 bases short and J 2 bases short, with 13 bases between. Per the germline V gene, CDR1 is SGHAT and CDR2 is FQNNGV. The CDR3 protein is CASSLSGRVPYNEQFF. CDR3 DNA: TGTGCCAGCAGCTTAAGTGGCCGGGTACCCTACAATGAGCAGTTCTTC.

This chain connects TRBV18 to TRBJ1-1; D call uncertain. Trimming stripped 4 bases from V and 3 bases from J, with 12 bases between. CDR3 length equals 14 residues. CDR1 is KGHSH and CDR2 is LQKENI in the germline V gene. CDR3 residues: CASSLTFGDTEAFF. The CDR3 DNA is TGTGCCAGCTCACTTACCTTTGGGGACACTGAAGCTTTCTTT.

The chain is built from TRBV7-3 and TRBJ1-1; maybe TRBD1 (5 bases). The CDR3 spans 13 residues. Germline V lookup: CDR1 SGHTA, CDR2 FQGTGA. Trimming shortened V by 6 bases and J by 4 bases, and 12 bases separated the two germline ends. CDR3 in DNA: TGTGCCAGCAGTCTCGGGGCCGGCACTGAAGCTTTCTTT. Amino acids: CASSLGAGTEAFF.

This rearrangement joins TRBV7-9 to TRBJ2-7; perhaps TRBD1 as D (6 bases). V was cut by 11 bases and J by 2 bases, with 13 bases left in between. This CDR3 is 12 amino acids long. Germline CDR1 is SEHNR and CDR2 is FQNEAQ (reference sequence). CDR3 sequence: CAAGKGAYEQYF. For the CDR3, the DNA is TGTGCCGCCGGGAAGGGGGCCTACGAGCAGTACTTC. The full variable domain, rest sourced from reference TRBV7-9 and TRBJ2-7, is DTGVSQNPRHKITKRGQNVTFRCDPISEHNRLYWYRQTLGQGPEFLTYFQNEAQLEKSRLLSDRFSAERPKGSFSTLEIQRTEQGDSAMYLCAAGKGAYEQYFGPGTRLTVT.

The V gene is TRBV19, the J gene TRBJ1-2; 10 nucleotides agree with TRBD1. The CDR3 is 17 residues long. Germline values: CDR1 LNHDA, CDR2 SQIVND (reference sequence). Trimming took 3 bases from V and 0 from J; bases not matched to a gene: 7. The CDR3 DNA follows: TGTGCCAGTAGTATGGTTGGGACAGGGGTTACTAACTATGGCTACACCTTC. Protein: CASSMVGTGVTNYGYTF. The whole variable domain, filled in from reference TRBV19 and TRBJ1-2, reads DGGITQSPKYLFRKEGQNVTLSCEQNLNHDAMYWYRQDPGQGLRLIYYSQIVNDFQKGDIAEGYSVSREKKESFPLTVTSAQKNPTAFYLCASSMVGTGVTNYGYTFGSGTRLTVV.